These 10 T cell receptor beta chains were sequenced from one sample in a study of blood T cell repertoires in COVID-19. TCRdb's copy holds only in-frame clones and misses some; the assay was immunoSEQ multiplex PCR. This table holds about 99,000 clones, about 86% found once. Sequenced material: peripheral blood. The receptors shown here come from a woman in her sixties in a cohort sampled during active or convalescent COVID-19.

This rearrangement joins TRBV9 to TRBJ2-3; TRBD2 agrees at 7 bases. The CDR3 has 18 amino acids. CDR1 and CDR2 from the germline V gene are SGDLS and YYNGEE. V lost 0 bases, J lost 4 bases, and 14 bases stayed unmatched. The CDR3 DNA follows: TGTGCCAGCAGCGTAGCTACGGGGAGCGGGAAAACGGCAGATACGCAGTATTTT. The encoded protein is CASSVATGSGKTADTQYF.

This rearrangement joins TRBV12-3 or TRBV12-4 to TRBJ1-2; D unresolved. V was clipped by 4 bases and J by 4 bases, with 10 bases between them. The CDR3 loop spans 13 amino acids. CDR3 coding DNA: TGTGCCAGCAGTTCCCCAGGCAGCTATGGCTACACCTTC. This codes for CASSSPGSYGYTF.

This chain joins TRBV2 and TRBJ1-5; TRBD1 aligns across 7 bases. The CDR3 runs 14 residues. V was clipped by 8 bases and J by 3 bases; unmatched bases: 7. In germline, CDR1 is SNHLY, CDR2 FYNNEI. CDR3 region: CASALQGSNQPQHF. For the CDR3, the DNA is TGTGCCAGCGCGCTACAGGGGTCCAATCAGCCCCAGCATTTT. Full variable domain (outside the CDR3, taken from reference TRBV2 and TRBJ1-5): EPEVTQTPSHQVTQMGQEVILRCVPISNHLYFYWYRQILGQKVEFLVSFYNNEISEKSEIFDDQFSVERPDGSNFTLKIRSTKLEDSAMYFCASALQGSNQPQHFGDGTRLSIL.

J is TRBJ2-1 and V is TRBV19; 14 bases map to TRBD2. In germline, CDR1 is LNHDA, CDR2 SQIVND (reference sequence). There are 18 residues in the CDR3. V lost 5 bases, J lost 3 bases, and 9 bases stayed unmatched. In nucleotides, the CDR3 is TGTGCCAGTAGTGCGGGACTAGCGGGGGCCTTCGTCTACAATGAGCAGTTCTTC. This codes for CASSAGLAGAFVYNEQFF. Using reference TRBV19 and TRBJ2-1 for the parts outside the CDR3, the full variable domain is DGGITQSPKYLFRKEGQNVTLSCEQNLNHDAMYWYRQDPGQGLRLIYYSQIVNDFQKGDIAEGYSVSREKKESFPLTVTSAQKNPTAFYLCASSAGLAGAFVYNEQFFGPGTRLTVL.

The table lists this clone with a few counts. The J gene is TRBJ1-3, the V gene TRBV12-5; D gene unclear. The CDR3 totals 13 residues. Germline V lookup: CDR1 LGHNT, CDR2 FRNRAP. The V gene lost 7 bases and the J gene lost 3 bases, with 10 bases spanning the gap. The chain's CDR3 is CASANLLGNTIYF. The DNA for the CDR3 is TGTGCTAGTGCCAACCTACTTGGAAACACCATATATTTT.

This CDR3 is CASSYSSWGGNTEAFF. The CDR3 DNA reads as TGTGCCAGCAGTTACTCGAGTTGGGGGGGGAACACTGAAGCTTTCTTT. The chain is built from TRBV6-5 and TRBJ1-1; tentative D call: TRBD1 (5 bases). The CDR3 totals 16 residues. Germline CDR1 MNHEY, CDR2 SVGAGI. Trimming pared 0 bases from V and 1 base from J, leaving 12 bases between.

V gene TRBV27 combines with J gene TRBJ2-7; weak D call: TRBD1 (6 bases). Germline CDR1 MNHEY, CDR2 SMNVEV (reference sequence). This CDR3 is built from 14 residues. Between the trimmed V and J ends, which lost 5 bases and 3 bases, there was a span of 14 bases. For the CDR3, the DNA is TGTGCCAGCAGTATCGGGACATTATTCTACGAGCAGTACTTC. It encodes CASSIGTLFYEQYF.

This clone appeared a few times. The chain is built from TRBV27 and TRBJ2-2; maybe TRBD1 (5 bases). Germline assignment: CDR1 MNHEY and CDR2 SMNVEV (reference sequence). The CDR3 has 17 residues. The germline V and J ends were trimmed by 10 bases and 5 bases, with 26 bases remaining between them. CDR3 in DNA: TGTGCCACCAAGAAGCAGGGTTCAGTTCAAATTACCGGGGAGCTGTTTTTT. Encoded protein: CATKKQGSVQITGELFF.

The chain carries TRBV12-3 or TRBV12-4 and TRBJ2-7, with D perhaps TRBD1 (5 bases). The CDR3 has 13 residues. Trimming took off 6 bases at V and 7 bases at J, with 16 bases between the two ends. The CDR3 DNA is TGTGCCAGCAGCCGAGGACCGAAGGGGGAGCAGTACTTC. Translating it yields CASSRGPKGEQYF.

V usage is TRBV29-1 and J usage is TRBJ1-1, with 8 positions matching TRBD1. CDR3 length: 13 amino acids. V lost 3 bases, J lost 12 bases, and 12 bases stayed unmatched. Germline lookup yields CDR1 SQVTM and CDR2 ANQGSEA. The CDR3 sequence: CSVERLGGQVTFF. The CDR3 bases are TGCAGCGTTGAGAGGCTTGGGGGACAGGTGACTTTCTTT.